Sequencing of this TCR beta chain was carried out in a study of T-cell memory formation after mild COVID-19. Study-level information: There were largely donor-specific TCR clusters. Whole-study findings and limits: Specificity for SARS-CoV-2 was not confirmed among the second-wave clones peaking on day 37.

Barcoded TCR alpha and TCR beta cDNA libraries with UMIs came from 5'RACE using constant-segment primers. TCRdb reprocessed the 5' RACE reads via MiXCR and lists one record per CDR3 protein. The profile shows about 540,000 distinct CDR3 sequences, roughly 21% of them singletons. The germline V gene encodes CDR1 SGHTA and CDR2 FQGTGA. After removal of 0 bases from V and 6 bases from J, the junction contained 9 bases not matched to a gene. The CDR3 contains 17 residues. This clonotype was seen a few times. The antigen remains undetermined. The gene calls are TRBV7-3 and TRBJ2-1; 9 bases align to TRBD2. Sequencing was performed on PBMCs or a T cell subset sorted from them (not recorded which). The TCR sequence derives from an adult woman who had mild COVID-19 (a few samples of this study predate the infection). Cell type and time point are not known. The CDR3 protein is CASSLTLLAGYGNEQFF. CDR3 sequence (DNA): TGTGCCAGCAGCTTAACGTTACTAGCGGGTTACGGCAATGAGCAGTTCTTC.